Presented here are 8 T cell receptor beta chains from one specimen sequenced in a study of T-cell memory formation after mild COVID-19. TCRdb passed the 5' RACE reads through MiXCR, listing each CDR3 protein once. The table includes approximately 190,000 distinct CDR3 sequences, about 18% detected once. Sequenced sample: PBMCs or a T cell subset sorted from them (not recorded which). All receptors derive from an adult woman who had mild COVID-19 (a few samples of this study predate the infection). Cell type and time point are not known.

The chain recombines TRBV7-9 with TRBJ1-5, with 7 bases that match TRBD1. The CDR3 is made up of 15 amino acids. Per the germline V gene, CDR1 is SEHNR and CDR2 is FQNEAQ (reference sequence). Trimming took 5 bases from V and 3 from J; bases not matched to a gene: 7. The CDR3 sequence: CASSPTGQANQPQHF. CDR3 nucleotide sequence: TGTGCCAGCAGCCCAACAGGACAGGCCAATCAGCCCCAGCATTTT.

A few counts support this clonotype. The gene calls are TRBV5-6 and TRBJ2-1, with 10 nucleotides matching TRBD2. Germline V CDR1 and CDR2: SGHDT, YYEEEE. V shed 1 base and J 5 bases; nucleotides not matched to a gene: 6. This CDR3 region has 16 residues. The chain's CDR3 is CASSLMGLAGDNEQFF. CDR3 nucleotides: TGTGCCAGCAGCTTGATGGGCCTAGCGGGAGACAATGAGCAGTTCTTC.

This chain connects TRBV7-2 to TRBJ2-2; TRBD1 aligns across 7 bases. Germline V lookup: CDR1 SGHTA, CDR2 FQGNSA. The CDR3 length is 15 residues. The ends lost 4 bases at V and 5 bases at J; junction bases unmatched: 7. The CDR3 loop is CASSSRTGETGELFF. The CDR3 DNA reads as TGTGCCAGCAGCTCCAGGACAGGAGAAACCGGGGAGCTGTTTTTT.

The chain has TRBV10-3 and TRBJ1-1; 7 bases map to TRBD1. J was trimmed by 7 bases and V by 4 bases; bases with no gene match: 9. CDR3 length: 14 residues. Germline CDR1 ENHRY, CDR2 SYGVKD. In nucleotides, the CDR3 is TGTGCCATCAGTGTGACAGGGACTCATGATGAAGCTTTCTTT. Translation gives CAISVTGTHDEAFF.

This chain joins TRBV18 and TRBJ2-5, with 14 bases aligning to TRBD2. This CDR3 has 20 residues. Germline lookup yields CDR1 KGHSH and CDR2 LQKENI. With 2 bases clipped from V and 3 bases from J, the junction kept 14 bases outside the gene matches. The CDR3 DNA reads as TGTGCCAGCTCACCAAGGGCTCCCTCGGGACTAGCGGGAGTTAAAGAGACCCAGTACTTC. Amino acids: CASSPRAPSGLAGVKETQYF. The full variable domain, with the rest looked up from reference TRBV18 and TRBJ2-5, is NAGVMQNPRHLVRRRGQEARLRCSPMKGHSHVYWYRQLPEEGLKFMVYLQKENIIDESGMPKERFSAEFPKEGPSILRIQQVVRGDSAAYFCASSPRAPSGLAGVKETQYFGPGTRLLVL.

The CDR3 DNA reads as TGTGCCACCGGAAAAGAGAGCTCCTACAATGAGCAGTTCTTC. It specifies CATGKESSYNEQFF. V and J are TRBV24-1 and TRBJ2-1; no clear D. This CDR3 comprises 14 residues. V dropped 9 bases and J dropped 0 bases, with 11 bases sitting between them. The V gene's germline CDR1 is KGHDR and CDR2 SFDVKD.

This clonotype was counted a few times. This chain uses TRBV7-2 with TRBJ2-1, with no clear D. V shed 1 base and J shed 6 bases, with 7 bases lying between them. The CDR3 loop spans 13 amino acids. Germline V gene sequence: CDR1 SGHTA, CDR2 FQGNSA. Here the CDR3 DNA reads TGTGCCAGCAGCTTAGGACAATTCAATGAGCAGTTCTTC. Translated, it gives CASSLGQFNEQFF. The full variable domain, in which reference TRBV7-2 and TRBJ2-1 provide the parts outside the CDR3, is GAGVSQSPSNKVTEKGKDVELRCDPISGHTALYWYRQSLGQGLEFLIYFQGNSAPDKSGLPSDRFSAERTGGSVSTLTIQRTQQEDSAVYLCASSLGQFNEQFFGPGTRLTVL.

As DNA, the CDR3 is TGTGCCAGCAGTCCAGCGGGAGGCCGACAAGAGACCCAGTACTTC. Encoded protein: CASSPAGGRQETQYF. The chain links TRBV2 to TRBJ2-5, with 9 bases fitting TRBD2. The germline CDR1 and CDR2 sequences are SNHLY and FYNNEI. V gave up 5 bases and J gave up 2 bases; unmatched junction bases: 6. CDR3 size: 15 residues.